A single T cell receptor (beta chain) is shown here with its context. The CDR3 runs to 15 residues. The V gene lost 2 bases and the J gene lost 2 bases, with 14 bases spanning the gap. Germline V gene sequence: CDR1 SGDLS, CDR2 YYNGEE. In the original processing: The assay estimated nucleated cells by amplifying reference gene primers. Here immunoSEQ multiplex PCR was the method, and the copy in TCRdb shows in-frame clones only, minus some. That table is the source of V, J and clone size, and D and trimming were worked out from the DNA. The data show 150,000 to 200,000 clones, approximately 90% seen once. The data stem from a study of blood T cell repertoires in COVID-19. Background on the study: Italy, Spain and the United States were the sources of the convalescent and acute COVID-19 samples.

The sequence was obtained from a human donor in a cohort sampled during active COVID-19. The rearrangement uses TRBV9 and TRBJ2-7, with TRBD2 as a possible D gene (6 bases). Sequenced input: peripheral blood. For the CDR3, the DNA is TGTGCCAGCAGCGTTGATGGTAGCGGCACCTACGAGCAGTACTTC. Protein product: CASSVDGSGTYEQYF.